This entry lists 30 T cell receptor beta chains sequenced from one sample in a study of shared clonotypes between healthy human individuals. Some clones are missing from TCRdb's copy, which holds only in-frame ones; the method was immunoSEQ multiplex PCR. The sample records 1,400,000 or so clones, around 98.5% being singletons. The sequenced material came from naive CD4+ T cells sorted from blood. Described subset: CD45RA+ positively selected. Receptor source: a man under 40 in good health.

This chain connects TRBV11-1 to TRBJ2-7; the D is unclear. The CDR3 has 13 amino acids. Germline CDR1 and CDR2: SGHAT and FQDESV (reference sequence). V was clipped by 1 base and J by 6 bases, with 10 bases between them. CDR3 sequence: CASSLGFSTEQYF. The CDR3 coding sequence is TGTGCCAGCAGCTTAGGTTTTTCTACCGAGCAGTACTTC. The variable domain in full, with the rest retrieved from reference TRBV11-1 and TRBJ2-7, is EAEVAQSPRYKITEKSQAVAFWCDPISGHATLYWYRQILGQGPELLVQFQDESVVDDSQLPKDRFSAERLKGVDSTLKIQPAELGDSAMYLCASSLGFSTEQYFGPGTRLTVT.

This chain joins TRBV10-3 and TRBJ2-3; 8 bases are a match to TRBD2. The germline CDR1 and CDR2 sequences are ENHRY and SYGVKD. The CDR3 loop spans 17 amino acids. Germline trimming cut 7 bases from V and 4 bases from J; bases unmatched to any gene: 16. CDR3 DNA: TGTGCCATCAACCCAGATCGGGGACTAGAGGTTTCAGATACGCAGTATTTT. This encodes CAINPDRGLEVSDTQYF.

CDR3 nucleotide sequence: TGTGCCAGCAGCCCCACCACTGGACAGGGCCAGAACACTGAAGCTTTCTTT. As protein: CASSPTTGQGQNTEAFF. V and J are TRBV11-2 and TRBJ1-1, with TRBD1 matching 8 bases. CDR1 and CDR2 (germline): SGHAT, FQNNGV. V was clipped by 5 bases and J by 1 base; unmatched bases: 12. The CDR3 loop spans 17 amino acids.

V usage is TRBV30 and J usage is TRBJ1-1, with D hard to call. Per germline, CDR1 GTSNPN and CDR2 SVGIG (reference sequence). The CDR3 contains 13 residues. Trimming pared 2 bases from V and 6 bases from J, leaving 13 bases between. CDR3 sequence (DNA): TGTGCCTGGAGTTTCACTGGTCATTCTGAAGCTTTCTTT. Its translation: CAWSFTGHSEAFF.

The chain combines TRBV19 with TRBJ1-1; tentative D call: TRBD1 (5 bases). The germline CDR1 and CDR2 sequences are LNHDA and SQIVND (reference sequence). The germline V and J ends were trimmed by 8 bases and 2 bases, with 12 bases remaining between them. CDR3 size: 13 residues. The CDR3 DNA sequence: TGTGCCAGTTCAGGGACGGTTAACACTGAAGCTTTCTTT. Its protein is CASSGTVNTEAFF.

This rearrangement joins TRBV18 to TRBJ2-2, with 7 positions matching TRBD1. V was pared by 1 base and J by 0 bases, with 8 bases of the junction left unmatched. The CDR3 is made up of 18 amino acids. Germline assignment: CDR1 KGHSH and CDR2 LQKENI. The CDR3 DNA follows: TGTGCCAGCTCACCACTGGACAGGAGTCTTTCGAACACCGGGGAGCTGTTTTTT. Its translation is CASSPLDRSLSNTGELFF.

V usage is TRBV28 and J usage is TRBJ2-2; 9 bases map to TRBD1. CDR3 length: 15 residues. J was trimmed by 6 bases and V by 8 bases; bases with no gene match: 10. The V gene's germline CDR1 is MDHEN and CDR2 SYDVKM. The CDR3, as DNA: TGTGCCAGCGCACTAGGGGACAGGGCCGCCGGGGAGCTGTTTTTT. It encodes CASALGDRAAGELFF.

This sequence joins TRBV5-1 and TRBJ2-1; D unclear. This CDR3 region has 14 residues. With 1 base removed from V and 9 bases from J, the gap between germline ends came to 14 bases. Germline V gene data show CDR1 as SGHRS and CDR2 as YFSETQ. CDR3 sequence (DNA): TGCGCCAGCAGCTTGCGGTTAAATCCCCGTGAGCAGTTCTTC. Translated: CASSLRLNPREQFF.

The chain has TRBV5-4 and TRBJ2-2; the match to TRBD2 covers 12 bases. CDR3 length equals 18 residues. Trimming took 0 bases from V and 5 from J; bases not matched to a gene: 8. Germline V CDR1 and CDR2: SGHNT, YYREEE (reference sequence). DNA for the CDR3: TGTGCCAGCAGCTTGGGACTAGCGGGAGCGCGGGGAACCGGGGAGCTGTTTTTT. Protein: CASSLGLAGARGTGELFF.

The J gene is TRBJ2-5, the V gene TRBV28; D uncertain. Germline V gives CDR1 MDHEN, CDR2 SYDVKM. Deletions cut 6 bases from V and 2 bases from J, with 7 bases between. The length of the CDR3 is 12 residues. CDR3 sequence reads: CASRWGQETQYF. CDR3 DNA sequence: TGTGCCAGCAGATGGGGACAAGAGACCCAGTACTTC.

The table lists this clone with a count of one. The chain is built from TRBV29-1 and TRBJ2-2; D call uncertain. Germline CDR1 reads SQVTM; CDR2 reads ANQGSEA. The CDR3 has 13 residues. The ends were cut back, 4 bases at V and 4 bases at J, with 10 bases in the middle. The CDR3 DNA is TGCAGCGTTGCGCGCACGAGCACCGGGGAGCTGTTTTTT. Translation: CSVARTSTGELFF.

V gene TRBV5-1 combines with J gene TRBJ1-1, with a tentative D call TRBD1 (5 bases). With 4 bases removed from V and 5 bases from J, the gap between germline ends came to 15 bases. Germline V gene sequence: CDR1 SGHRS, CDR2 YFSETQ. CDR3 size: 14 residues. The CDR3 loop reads CASSPIGGGTEAFF. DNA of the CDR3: TGCGCCAGCAGCCCGATCGGGGGTGGAACTGAAGCTTTCTTT.

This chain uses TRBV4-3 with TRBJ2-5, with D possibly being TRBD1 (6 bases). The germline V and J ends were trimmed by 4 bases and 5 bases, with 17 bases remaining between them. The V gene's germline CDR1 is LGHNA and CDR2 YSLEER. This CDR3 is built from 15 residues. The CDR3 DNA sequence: TGCGCCAGCAGCCTGGGAAGCGCTCAGGGGGAGACCCAGTACTTC. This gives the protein CASSLGSAQGETQYF.

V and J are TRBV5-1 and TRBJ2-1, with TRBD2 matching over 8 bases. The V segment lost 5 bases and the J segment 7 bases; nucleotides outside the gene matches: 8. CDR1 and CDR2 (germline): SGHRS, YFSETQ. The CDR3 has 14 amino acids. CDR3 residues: CASREASGLNEQFF. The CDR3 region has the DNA TGCGCCAGCAGAGAAGCTAGCGGGCTAAATGAGCAGTTCTTC.

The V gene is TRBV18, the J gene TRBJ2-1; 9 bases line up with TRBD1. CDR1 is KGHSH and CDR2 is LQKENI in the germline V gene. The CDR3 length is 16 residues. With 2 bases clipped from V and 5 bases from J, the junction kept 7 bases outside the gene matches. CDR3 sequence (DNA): TGTGCCAGCTCACCAACCGGGACAGGGCTCGACAATGAGCAGTTCTTC. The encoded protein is CASSPTGTGLDNEQFF.

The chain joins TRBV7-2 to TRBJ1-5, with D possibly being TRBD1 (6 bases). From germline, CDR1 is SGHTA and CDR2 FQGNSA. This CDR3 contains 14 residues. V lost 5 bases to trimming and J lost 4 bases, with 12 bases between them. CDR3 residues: CASSRTGINQPQHF. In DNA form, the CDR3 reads TGTGCCAGCAGCCGAACAGGGATTAATCAGCCCCAGCATTTT.

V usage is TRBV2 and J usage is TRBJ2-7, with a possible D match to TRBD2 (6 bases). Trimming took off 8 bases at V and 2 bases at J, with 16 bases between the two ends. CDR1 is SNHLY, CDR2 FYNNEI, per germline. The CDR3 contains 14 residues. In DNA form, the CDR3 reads TGTGCCAGCCGACTAGGACCGGTTACCTACGAGCAGTACTTC. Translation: CASRLGPVTYEQYF.

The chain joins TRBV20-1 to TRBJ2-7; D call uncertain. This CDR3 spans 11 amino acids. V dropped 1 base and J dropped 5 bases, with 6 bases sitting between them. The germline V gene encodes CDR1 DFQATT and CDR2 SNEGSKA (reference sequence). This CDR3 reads CSARGYDEQYF. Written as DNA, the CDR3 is TGCAGTGCTAGAGGTTACGACGAGCAGTACTTC.

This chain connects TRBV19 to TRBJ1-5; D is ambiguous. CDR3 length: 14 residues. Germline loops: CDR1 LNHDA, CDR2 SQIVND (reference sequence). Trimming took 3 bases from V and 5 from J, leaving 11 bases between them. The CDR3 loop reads CASSIFRGDQPQHF. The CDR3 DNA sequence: TGTGCCAGTAGTATTTTCCGCGGGGATCAGCCCCAGCATTTT. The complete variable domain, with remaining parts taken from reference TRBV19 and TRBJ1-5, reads DGGITQSPKYLFRKEGQNVTLSCEQNLNHDAMYWYRQDPGQGLRLIYYSQIVNDFQKGDIAEGYSVSREKKESFPLTVTSAQKNPTAFYLCASSIFRGDQPQHFGDGTRLSIL.

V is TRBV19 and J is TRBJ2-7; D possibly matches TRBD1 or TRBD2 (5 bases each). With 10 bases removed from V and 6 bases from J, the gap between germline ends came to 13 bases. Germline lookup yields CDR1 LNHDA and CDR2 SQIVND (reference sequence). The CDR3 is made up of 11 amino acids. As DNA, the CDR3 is TGTGCCACCCTGAGGGGATTCGAGCAGTACTTC. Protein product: CATLRGFEQYF.

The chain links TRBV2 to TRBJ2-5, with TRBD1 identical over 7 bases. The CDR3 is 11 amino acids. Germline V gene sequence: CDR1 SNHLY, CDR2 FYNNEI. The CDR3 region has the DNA TGTACCACCGGGACAGAAGAGACCCAGTACTTC. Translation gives CTTGTEETQYF.

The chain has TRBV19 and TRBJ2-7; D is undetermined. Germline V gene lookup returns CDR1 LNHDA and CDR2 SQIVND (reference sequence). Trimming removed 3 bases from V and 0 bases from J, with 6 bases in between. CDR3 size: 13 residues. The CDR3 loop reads CASSMVASYEQYF. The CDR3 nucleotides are TGTGCCAGTAGTATGGTCGCCTCCTACGAGCAGTACTTC.

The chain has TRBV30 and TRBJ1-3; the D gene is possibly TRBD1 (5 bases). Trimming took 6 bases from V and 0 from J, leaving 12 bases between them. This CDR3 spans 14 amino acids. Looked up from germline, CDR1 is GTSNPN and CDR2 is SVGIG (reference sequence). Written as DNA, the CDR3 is TGTGCCTGTATGGGACGAGGCTCTGGAAACACCATATATTTT. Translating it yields CACMGRGSGNTIYF.

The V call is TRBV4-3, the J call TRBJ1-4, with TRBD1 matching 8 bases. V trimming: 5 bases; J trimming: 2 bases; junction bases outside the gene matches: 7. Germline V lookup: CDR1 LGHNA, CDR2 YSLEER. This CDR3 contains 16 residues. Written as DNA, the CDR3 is TGCGCCAGCAGCTCCGGACAGGGCGGCACTAATGAAAAACTGTTTTTT. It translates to CASSSGQGGTNEKLFF.

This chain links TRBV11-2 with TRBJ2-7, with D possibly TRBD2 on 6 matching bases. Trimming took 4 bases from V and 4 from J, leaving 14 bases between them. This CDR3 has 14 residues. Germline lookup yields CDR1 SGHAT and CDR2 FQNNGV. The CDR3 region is CASSSPGVGYEQYF. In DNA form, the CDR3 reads TGTGCCAGCAGCTCTCCGGGGGTTGGGTACGAGCAGTACTTC.

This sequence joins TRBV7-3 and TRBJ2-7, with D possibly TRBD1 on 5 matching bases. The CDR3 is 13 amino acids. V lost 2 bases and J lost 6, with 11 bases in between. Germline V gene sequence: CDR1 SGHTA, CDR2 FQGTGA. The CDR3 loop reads CASSLGAGREQYF. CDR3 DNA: TGTGCCAGCAGCTTAGGGGCAGGGCGCGAGCAGTACTTC.

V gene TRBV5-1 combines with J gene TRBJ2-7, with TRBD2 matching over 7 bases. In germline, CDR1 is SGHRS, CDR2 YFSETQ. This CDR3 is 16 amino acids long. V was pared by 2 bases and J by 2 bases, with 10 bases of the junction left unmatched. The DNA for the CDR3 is TGCGCCAGCAGCTTTTACGGGGGAGGGAGGACCTACGAGCAGTACTTC. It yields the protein CASSFYGGGRTYEQYF.

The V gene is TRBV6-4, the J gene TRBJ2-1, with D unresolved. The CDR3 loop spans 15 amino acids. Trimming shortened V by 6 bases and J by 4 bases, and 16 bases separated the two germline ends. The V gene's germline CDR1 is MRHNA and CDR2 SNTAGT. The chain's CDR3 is CASSPIPGAYNEQFF. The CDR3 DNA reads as TGTGCCAGCAGCCCCATTCCTGGAGCGTACAATGAGCAGTTCTTC.

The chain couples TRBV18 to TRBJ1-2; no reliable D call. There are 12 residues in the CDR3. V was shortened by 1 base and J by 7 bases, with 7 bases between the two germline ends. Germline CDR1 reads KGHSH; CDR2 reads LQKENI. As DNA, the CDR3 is TGTGCCAGCTCACCACGAGTTGGTGGCTACACCTTC. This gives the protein CASSPRVGGYTF.

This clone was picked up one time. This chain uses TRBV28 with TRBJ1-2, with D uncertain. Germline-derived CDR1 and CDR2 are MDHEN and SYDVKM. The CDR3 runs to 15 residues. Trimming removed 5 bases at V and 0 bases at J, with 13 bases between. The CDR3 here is CASSRHGQPNYGYTF. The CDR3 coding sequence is TGTGCCAGCAGTCGCCACGGTCAGCCTAACTATGGCTACACCTTC.